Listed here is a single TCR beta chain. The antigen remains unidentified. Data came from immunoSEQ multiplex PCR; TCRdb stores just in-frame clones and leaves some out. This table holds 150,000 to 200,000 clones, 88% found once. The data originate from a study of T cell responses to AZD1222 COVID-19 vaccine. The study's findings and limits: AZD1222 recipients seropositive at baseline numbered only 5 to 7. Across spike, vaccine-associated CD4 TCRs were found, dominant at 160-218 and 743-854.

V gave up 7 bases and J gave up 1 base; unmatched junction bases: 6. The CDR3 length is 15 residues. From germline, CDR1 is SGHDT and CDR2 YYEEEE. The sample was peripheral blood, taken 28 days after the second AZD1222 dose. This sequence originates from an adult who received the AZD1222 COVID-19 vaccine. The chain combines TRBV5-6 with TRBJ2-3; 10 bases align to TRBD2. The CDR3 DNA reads TGTGCCAGCCCCCTGGGGACTAGCGGCACAGATACGCAGTATTTT. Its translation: CASPLGTSGTDTQYF.